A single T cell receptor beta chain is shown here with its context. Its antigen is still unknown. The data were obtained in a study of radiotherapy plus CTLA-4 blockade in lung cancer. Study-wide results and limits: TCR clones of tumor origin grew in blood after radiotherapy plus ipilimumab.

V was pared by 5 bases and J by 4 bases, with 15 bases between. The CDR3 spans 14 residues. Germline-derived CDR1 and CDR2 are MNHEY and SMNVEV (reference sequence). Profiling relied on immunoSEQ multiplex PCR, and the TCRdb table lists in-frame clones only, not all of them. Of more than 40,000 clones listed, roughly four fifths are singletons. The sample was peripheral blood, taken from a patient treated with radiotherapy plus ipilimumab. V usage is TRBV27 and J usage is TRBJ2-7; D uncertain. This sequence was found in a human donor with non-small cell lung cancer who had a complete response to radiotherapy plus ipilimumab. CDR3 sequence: CASSPRLSPYEQYF. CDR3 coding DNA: TGTGCCAGCAGTCCCCGACTGAGTCCATACGAGCAGTACTTC.